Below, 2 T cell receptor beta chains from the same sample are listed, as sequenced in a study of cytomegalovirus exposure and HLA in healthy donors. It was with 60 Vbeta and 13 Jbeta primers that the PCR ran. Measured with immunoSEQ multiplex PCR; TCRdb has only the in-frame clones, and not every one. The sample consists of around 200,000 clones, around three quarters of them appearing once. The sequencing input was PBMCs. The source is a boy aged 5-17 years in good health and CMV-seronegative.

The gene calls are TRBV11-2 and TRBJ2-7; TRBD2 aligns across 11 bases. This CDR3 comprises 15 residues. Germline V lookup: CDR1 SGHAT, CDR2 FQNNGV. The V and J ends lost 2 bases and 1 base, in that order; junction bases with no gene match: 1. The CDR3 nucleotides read TGTGCCAGCAGCTTAATAGCGGGAGGGTCCTACGAGCAGTACTTC. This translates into CASSLIAGGSYEQYF.

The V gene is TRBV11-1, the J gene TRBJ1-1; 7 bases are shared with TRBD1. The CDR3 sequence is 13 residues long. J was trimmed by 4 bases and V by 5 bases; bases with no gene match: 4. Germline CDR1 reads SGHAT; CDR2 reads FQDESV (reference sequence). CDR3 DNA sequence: TGTGCCAGCAGCCGAGGGACAGCCACTGAAGCTTTCTTT. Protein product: CASSRGTATEAFF.